Listed below are T cell receptor beta chains from one sample, sequenced in a study of blood T cell repertoires in COVID-19. Generated by immunoSEQ multiplex PCR, the TCRdb table keeps only in-frame clones and is missing some. The sample holds under 85,000 clones; about 86% are singletons and the top ten take about 15%. Sequenced material: peripheral blood. The source of these receptors is a man aged 35-49 years with COVID-19, enrolled during active disease. Each CDR3 is given with its conserved first and last residue. D genes are given only for firm matches. The listing skips clone size in some rows; elsewhere it reads once, few, many or a size class.

V gene	D gene	clone size	J gene	CDR3 DNA	CDR3 protein
TRBV6-5	.	.	TRBJ2-3	TGTGCCAGCAGTTACTGGAGAGAACCCACAGATACGCAGTATTTT	CASSYWREPTDTQYF
TRBV7-2	.	few	TRBJ2-7	TGTGCCAGCAGCTTCCTGACAGGTTACGAGCAGTACTTC	CASSFLTGYEQYF
TRBV7-2	.	.	TRBJ1-6	TGTGCCAGCAGCCTCGGACAGAGAAATTCACCCCTCCACTTT	CASSLGQRNSPLHF
TRBV12-3/TRBV12-4	.	.	TRBJ1-5	TGTGCCAGCAGAGCAGGCCCTCATCAGCCCCAGCATTTT	CASRAGPHQPQHF
TRBV4-1	.	.	TRBJ2-3	TGCGCCAGCAGCCACACGGGGGATAGCACAGATACGCAGTATTTT	CASSHTGDSTDTQYF
TRBV6-5	.	.	TRBJ1-5	TGTGCCAGCTTAAACCGGGATAGCAATCAGCCCCAGCATTTT	CASLNRDSNQPQHF
TRBV7-9	TRBD2	.	TRBJ2-3	TGTGCCAGCGCGGTTTCCACTAGCGGTAGCACAGATACGCAGTATTTT	CASAVSTSGSTDTQYF
TRBV9	.	.	TRBJ1-3	TGTGCCAGCAGCGTAGATGTAGGAAACACCATATATTTT	CASSVDVGNTIYF
TRBV7-8	.	few	TRBJ1-1	TGTGCCAGCAGCCCAGGGTTTACGAACACTGAAGCTTTCTTT	CASSPGFTNTEAFF
TRBV9	.	few	TRBJ2-2	TGTGCCAGCAGCGTAGGTCCCAGGGGGGCGAACACCGGGGAGCTGTTTTTT	CASSVGPRGANTGELFF
TRBV6-5	TRBD1	.	TRBJ1-6	TGTGCCAGCAGTAAACAGGGGGATTCACCCCTCCACTTT	CASSKQGDSPLHF
TRBV2	TRBD1	.	TRBJ2-7	TGTGCCAGCAGTTCTCGACAGGGGTGGGAGCAGTACTTC	CASSSRQGWEQYF
TRBV12-3/TRBV12-4	.	.	TRBJ1-2	TGTGCCAGCAGTTTAACAAACTATGGCTACACCTTC	CASSLTNYGYTF
TRBV10-3	.	.	TRBJ1-3	TGTGCCTCCAGGGAATCTGGAAACACCATATATTTT	CASRESGNTIYF
TRBV4-1	.	.	TRBJ2-3	TGCGCCAGCAGCCAAGGGCAGGTCACAGATACGCAGTATTTT	CASSQGQVTDTQYF
TRBV6-1	TRBD1	.	TRBJ1-2	TGTGCCAGCAGTTGGACACAGGGGAACTATGGCTACACCTTC	CASSWTQGNYGYTF
TRBV28	.	.	TRBJ1-5	TGTGCCGCCGCGAGGAGGGCCGGGCCTAGTCAGCCCCAGCATTTT	CAAARRAGPSQPQHF
TRBV5-4	TRBD2	.	TRBJ2-3	TGTGCCAGCAGCCCCCGAAGCGGGGGTGCAGATACGCAGTATTTT	CASSPRSGGADTQYF
TRBV30	.	.	TRBJ2-2	TGTGCCTGGAGTGGGGGTTGGGGCGGCGGGGAGCTGTTTTTT	CAWSGGWGGGELFF
TRBV2	TRBD1	.	TRBJ1-2	TGTGCCAGCAGTGACCAGGGGGGCGTGTATGGCTACACCTTC	CASSDQGGVYGYTF
TRBV2	.	.	TRBJ1-2	TGTGCCAGCACCGGCATCGGACAGCTTAGGGGCTACACCTTC	CASTGIGQLRGYTF
TRBV9	.	.	TRBJ2-3	TGTGCCAGCACCCCACCGGGAGCGCAAAGCACAGATACGCAGTATTTT	CASTPPGAQSTDTQYF
TRBV9	.	.	TRBJ2-1	TGTGCCAGCAGCGTACTAGGGCAGGGGAATGAGCAGTTCTTC	CASSVLGQGNEQFF
TRBV9	TRBD1	.	TRBJ1-3	TGTGCCAGCAGCCTTGACAGGGAATCAACTGGAAACACCATATATTTT	CASSLDRESTGNTIYF
TRBV19	TRBD1	.	TRBJ2-7	TGTGCCAGTAGTTCGACAGGGGGAAGCTACGAGCAGTACTTC	CASSSTGGSYEQYF
TRBV6-5	.	few	TRBJ1-5	TGTGCCAGCAGGGGCCGCGGGGGGTGGATTCAGCCCCAGCATTTT	CASRGRGGWIQPQHF
TRBV6-5	.	.	TRBJ1-6	TGTGCCAGCAGGGCCAGAAATTCACCCCTCCACTTT	CASRARNSPLHF
TRBV10-3	TRBD1	.	TRBJ2-5	TGTGCCGCGGGACAGGGAGAAGAGACCCAGTACTTC	CAAGQGEETQYF
TRBV6-6	.	.	TRBJ1-5	TGTGCCAGCAGTACCCGGCGACCAGGGAGCAATCAGCCCCAGCATTTT	CASSTRRPGSNQPQHF
TRBV5-1	.	.	TRBJ2-2	TGCGCCAGCAGCTCTGGAGGTCCGAACACCGGGGAGCTGTTTTTT	CASSSGGPNTGELFF
TRBV29-1	TRBD2	.	TRBJ2-5	TGCAGCGTGGAAGGGACTAGCGCGGAGACCCAGTACTTC	CSVEGTSAETQYF